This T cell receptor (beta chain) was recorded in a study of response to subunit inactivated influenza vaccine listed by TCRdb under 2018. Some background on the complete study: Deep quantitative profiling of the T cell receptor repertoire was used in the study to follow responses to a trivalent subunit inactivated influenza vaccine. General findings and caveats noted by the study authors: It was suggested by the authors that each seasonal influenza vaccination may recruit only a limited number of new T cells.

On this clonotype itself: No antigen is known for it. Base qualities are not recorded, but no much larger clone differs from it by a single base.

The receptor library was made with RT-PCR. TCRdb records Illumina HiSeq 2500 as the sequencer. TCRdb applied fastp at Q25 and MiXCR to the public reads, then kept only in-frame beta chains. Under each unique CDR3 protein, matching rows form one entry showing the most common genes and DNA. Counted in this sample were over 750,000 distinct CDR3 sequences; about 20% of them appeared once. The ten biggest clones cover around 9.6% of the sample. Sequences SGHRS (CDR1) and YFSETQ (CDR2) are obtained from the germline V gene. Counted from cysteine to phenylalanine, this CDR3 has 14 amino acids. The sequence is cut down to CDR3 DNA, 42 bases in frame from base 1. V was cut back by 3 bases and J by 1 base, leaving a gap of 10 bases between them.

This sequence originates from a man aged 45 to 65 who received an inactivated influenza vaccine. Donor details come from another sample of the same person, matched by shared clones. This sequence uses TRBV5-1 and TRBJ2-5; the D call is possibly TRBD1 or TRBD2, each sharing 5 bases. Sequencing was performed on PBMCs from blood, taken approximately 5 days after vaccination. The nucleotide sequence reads TGCGCCAGCAGCTCCTCCGGGACCCAAGAGACCCAGTACTTC. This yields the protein CASSSSGTQETQYF. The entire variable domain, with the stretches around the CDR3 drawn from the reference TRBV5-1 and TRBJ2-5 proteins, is KAGVTQTPRYLIKTRGQQVTLSCSPISGHRSVSWYQQTPGQGLQFLFEYFSETQRNKGNFPGRFSGRQFSNSRSEMNVSTLELGDSALYLCASSSSGTQETQYFGPGTRLLVL.